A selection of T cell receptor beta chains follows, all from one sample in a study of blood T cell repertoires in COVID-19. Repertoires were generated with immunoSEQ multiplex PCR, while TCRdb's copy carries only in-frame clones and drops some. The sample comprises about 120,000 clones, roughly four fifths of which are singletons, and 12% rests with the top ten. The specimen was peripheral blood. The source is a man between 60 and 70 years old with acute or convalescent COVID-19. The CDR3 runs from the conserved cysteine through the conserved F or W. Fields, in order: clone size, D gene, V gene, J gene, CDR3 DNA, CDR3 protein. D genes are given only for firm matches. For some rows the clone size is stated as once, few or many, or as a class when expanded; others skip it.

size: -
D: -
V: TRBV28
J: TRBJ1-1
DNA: TGTGCCAGCAGTTTATGGTTGGGGAGGCACACTGAAGCTTTCTTT
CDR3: CASSLWLGRHTEAFF

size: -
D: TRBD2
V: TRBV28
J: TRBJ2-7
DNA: TGTGCCAGCAGTCCCCTAGCGGGAGACTTTGACGAGCAGTACTTC
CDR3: CASSPLAGDFDEQYF

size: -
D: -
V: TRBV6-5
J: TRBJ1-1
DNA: TGTGCCAGCGGTTGGTCCGGGAACACTGAAGCTTTCTTT
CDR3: CASGWSGNTEAFF

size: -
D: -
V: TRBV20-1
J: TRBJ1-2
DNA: TGCAGTGGGATAGGGGATGGCTACACCTTC
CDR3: CSGIGDGYTF

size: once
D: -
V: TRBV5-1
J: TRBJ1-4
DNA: TGCGCCAGCAGCTTGCCCCCAAGCGAAAAACTGTTTTTT
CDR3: CASSLPPSEKLFF

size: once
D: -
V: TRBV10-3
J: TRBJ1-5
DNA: TGTGCCATCAGTGGTCGTGCCCTAGATAGCAATCAGCCCCAGCATTTT
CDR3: CAISGRALDSNQPQHF

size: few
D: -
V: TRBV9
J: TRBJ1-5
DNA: TGTGCCAGCAGCCGAGGGGGATCCCGAGGTCAGCCCCAGCATTTT
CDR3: CASSRGGSRGQPQHF

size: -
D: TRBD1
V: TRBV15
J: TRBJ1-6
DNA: TGTGCCACCAGCAGGTCCCAGGGGGCCTATAATTCACCCCTCCACTTT
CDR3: CATSRSQGAYNSPLHF

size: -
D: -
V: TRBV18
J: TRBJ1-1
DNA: TGTGCCAGCTCACTCCTATCTCAGGGCCCGAACACTGAAGCTTTCTTT
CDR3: CASSLLSQGPNTEAFF

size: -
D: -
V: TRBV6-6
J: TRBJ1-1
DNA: TGTGCCAGCAGTCTTACGGGGGTTCACACTGAAGCTTTCTTT
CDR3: CASSLTGVHTEAFF

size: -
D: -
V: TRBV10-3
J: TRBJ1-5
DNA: TGTGCCATCAGTGAGTGGTTGGGGGGGCTGGATCAGCCCCAGCATTTT
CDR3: CAISEWLGGLDQPQHF

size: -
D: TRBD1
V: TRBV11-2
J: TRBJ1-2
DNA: TGTGCCAGCAGCTACTACGGACAGGGGGCGGATGGCTACACCTTC
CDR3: CASSYYGQGADGYTF

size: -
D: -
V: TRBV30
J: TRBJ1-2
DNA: TGTGCCTGGACCCTATCGGGGGGAAACTATGGCTACACCTTC
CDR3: CAWTLSGGNYGYTF

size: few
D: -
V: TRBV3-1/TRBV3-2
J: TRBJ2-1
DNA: TGTGCCAGCAGCCCCGGTCTACTTACCTACAATGAGCAGTTCTTC
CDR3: CASSPGLLTYNEQFF

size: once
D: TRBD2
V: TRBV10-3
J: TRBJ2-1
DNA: TGTGCCATCAGTGAGTCGTCTAGCGGGAGGGTCCATGAGCAGTTCTTC
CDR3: CAISESSSGRVHEQFF

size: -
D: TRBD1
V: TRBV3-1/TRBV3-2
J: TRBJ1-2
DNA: TGTGCCAGCAGCCTTCGACAGGGCAGTAATGGCTACACCTTC
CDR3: CASSLRQGSNGYTF

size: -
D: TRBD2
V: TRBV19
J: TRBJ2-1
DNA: TGTGCCAGTAGTAGGACTAGCGGGACCTACAATGAGCAGTTCTTC
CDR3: CASSRTSGTYNEQFF

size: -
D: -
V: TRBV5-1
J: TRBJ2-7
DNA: TGCGCCAGCAGCTTGGGGGCGGGAAAAGGCGAGCAGTACTTC
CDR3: CASSLGAGKGEQYF

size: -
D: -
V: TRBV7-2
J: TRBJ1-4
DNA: TGTGCCAGCAGCCCGGAGCGAGGAGAAAAACTGTTTTTT
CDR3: CASSPERGEKLFF

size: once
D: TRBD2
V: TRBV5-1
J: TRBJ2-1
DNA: TGCGCCAGCAGAACTAGCGGGTACGATGAGCAGTTCTTC
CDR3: CASRTSGYDEQFF

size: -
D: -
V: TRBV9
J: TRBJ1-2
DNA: TGTGCCAGCAGCGGACAGTGGAGTGGCTACACCTTC
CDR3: CASSGQWSGYTF

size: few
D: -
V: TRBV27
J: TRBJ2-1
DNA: TGTGCCAGCAGTGCCCTAGCGAGCTCCTACAATGAGCAGTTCTTC
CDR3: CASSALASSYNEQFF

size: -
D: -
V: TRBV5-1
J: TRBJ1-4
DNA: TGCGCCAGCAGCTTGGGACTGATAGCTAATGAAAAACTGTTTTTT
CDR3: CASSLGLIANEKLFF

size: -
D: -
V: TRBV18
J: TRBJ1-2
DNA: TGTGCCAGCTCACCTTCGGGGGACGATGGCTACACCTTC
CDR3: CASSPSGDDGYTF

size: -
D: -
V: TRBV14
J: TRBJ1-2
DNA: TGTGCCAGCAGCCAGGGGCACAGGCGCTCTGGCTACACCTTC
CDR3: CASSQGHRRSGYTF

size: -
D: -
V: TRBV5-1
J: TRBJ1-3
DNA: TGCGCCAGCAGCTTGGACACCCGACAGTCCCACTCTGGAAACACCATATATTTT
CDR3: CASSLDTRQSHSGNTIYF